This TCR beta chain was profiled in a study of cytomegalovirus exposure and HLA in healthy donors. The CDR3 extends over 12 amino acids. Germline values: CDR1 SGHTA, CDR2 FQGTGA. V shed 8 bases and J shed 4 bases, with 6 bases lying between them. Researchers ran the PCR with 60 Vbeta and 13 Jbeta primers. Profiling relied on immunoSEQ multiplex PCR, and the TCRdb table lists in-frame clones only, not all of them. The table has some 150,000 clones, 75% to 85% seen once. The sequencing input was PBMCs. This TCR came from a female donor in good health and CMV-seronegative. The J gene is TRBJ2-6, the V gene TRBV7-3; D possibly corresponds to TRBD1 (5 bases). The CDR3 region has the DNA TGTGCCAGCGGGGCAGGGGCCAACGTCCTGACTTTC. Translating gives CASGAGANVLTF.